The following is a TCR beta chain sequence with its context. What it binds is not known. This sample was taken from a study of a mutant IDH1 vaccine in newly diagnosed glioma. Overall study context: Vaccination followed radiotherapy alone by 4-6 weeks, or accompanied temozolomide cycles.

Sequencing was performed with immunoSEQ multiplex PCR; in TCRdb, only in-frame clones are kept and a portion is missing. The sample carries about 110,000 clones, around 90% recorded once. Time point here: week 11, during vaccination. In every dose of vaccine, 300 ug of mutant IDH1 20-mer peptide was given alongside topical imiquimod. With 4 bases clipped from V and 8 bases from J, the junction kept 5 bases outside the gene matches. CDR3 length equals 13 residues. Germline CDR1 reads GTSNPN; CDR2 reads SVGIG (reference sequence). The sample in question was PBMCs, obtained from a glioma patient whose treatment included an IDH1 peptide vaccine. V gene TRBV30 combines with J gene TRBJ1-4; 9 bases line up with TRBD1. The receptor was isolated from a woman aged 45-60 years with glioma. DNA of the CDR3: TGTGCCTGGACCGGACAGGGGCGGGAAAAACTGTTTTTT. Encoded protein: CAWTGQGREKLFF.